This is a list of T cell receptor beta chains from one sample in a study of blood T cell repertoires in COVID-19. Some clones are missing from TCRdb's copy, which holds only in-frame ones; the method was immunoSEQ multiplex PCR. Of 120,000 or so clones listed, about 89% are singletons. Sequenced: peripheral blood. All receptors derive from a woman in her 70s with acute or convalescent COVID-19. Each CDR3 is given with its conserved first and last residue.

>TRBV4-1|TRBJ2-3
CASSLIAASTDTQYF
>TRBV5-1|TRBJ2-1
CASSWGSSNNEQFF
>TRBV7-9|TRBJ2-1
CASSSLDSSYNEQFF
>TRBV5-1|TRBJ1-1
CASSPGGATEAFF
>TRBV9|TRBJ2-3
CASSEGLAGRDTQYF
>TRBV2|TRBJ1-6
CATRRGLDSPLHF
>TRBV7-2|TRBJ2-7
CASSPDRSYEQYF
>TRBV11-2|TRBJ1-4
CASSTRGGEKLFF
>TRBV28|TRBJ1-1
CASSARIEAFF
>TRBV5-4|TRBJ2-5
CASSPTGGLETQYF
>TRBV11-2|TRBJ1-5
CASSLSTDQPQHF
>TRBV10-3|TRBJ1-1
CAISGSLGGGDTEAFF
>TRBV5-8|TRBJ2-7
CASSLGLAGVAYEQYF
>TRBV6-5|TRBJ1-4
CASRTGSSNEKLFF
>TRBV12-3/TRBV12-4|TRBJ1-2
CASSPDSNYGYTF
>TRBV29-1|TRBJ1-4
CSVSKRQGYNEKLFF
>TRBV9|TRBJ2-1
CASSVATIAGRGSEQFF
>TRBV29-1|TRBJ2-2
CSVGGQGVTGELFF
>TRBV28|TRBJ1-5
CASTRDRINQPQHF
>TRBV9|TRBJ2-3
CASSVVAGGVDTQYF
>TRBV4-2|TRBJ2-5
CASSQGTGSAQQETQYF
>TRBV28|TRBJ1-3
CASSLPSPGEVGNTIYF
>TRBV5-4|TRBJ1-1
CASRGGDRTEAFF
>TRBV5-6|TRBJ1-2
CASSSGQTQYGYTF
>TRBV10-3|TRBJ1-2
CAISESRGRGISNGYTF
>TRBV7-8|TRBJ2-1
CASSPLPGQGGSYNEQFF
>TRBV7-9|TRBJ2-2
CASSYRAGTSDTGELFF
>TRBV7-6|TRBJ1-1
CASSLETGIIAEAFF
>TRBV19|TRBJ1-5
CASSVRGGEQPQHF
>TRBV12-5|TRBJ1-5
CASGSEGQNQPQHF
>TRBV24-1|TRBJ1-1
CATSDPGQGSEAFF
>TRBV28|TRBJ2-5
CASSLELAGGRETQYF
>TRBV12-3/TRBV12-4|TRBJ1-6
CASSFGDGTPLHF